What follows describes a single T cell receptor (beta chain). No antigen is known for it. The data stem from a study of vaccination and CD4 T cells after COVID-19. As to treatment: approximately nine-day PBMC culture with coronavirus spike peptide pools or control peptides (ViraFEST assay). Unexposed donor CD4+ T cells predated the COVID-19 pandemic, collected 2011-2018. Cultured CD4+ T cell DNA underwent sequencing with the Oncomine TCR Beta short-read assay. TCRdb itself ran the PCR reads through MiXCR, one entry per CDR3 protein. The data contain more than 5,000 distinct CDR3 sequences, over 40% of them singletons. Germline CDR1 and CDR2: SNHLY and FYNNEI. The CDR3 is 15 residues long. The V gene end was trimmed by 3 bases and the J gene end by 4 bases; junction bases not matched to a gene: 8.

Sequencing used CD4+ T cells from blood, cultured in vitro. This TCR was sampled from a human donor in good health. This rearrangement joins TRBV2 to TRBJ1-2; TRBD1 aligns across 7 bases. The CDR3 region is CASSERWQGGYGYTF. The CDR3 nucleotides are TGTGCCAGCAGTGAGCGGTGGCAGGGGGGCTATGGCTACACCTTC.